The 31 T cell receptor beta chains below were found in one sample sequenced in a study of technical replicates of blood from a handful of donors. Profiling relied on immunoSEQ multiplex PCR, and the TCRdb table lists in-frame clones only, not all of them. The table has tens of thousands of clones, just under 95% seen once. The sequencing sample was made of T cells isolated from PBMCs. The origin of the receptors is a human donor in good health.

V usage is TRBV5-1 and J usage is TRBJ2-2; D is possibly TRBD1 (6 bases). The CDR3 extends over 15 amino acids. V gave up 3 bases and J gave up 6 bases, with 15 bases separating them. Germline lookup yields CDR1 SGHRS and CDR2 YFSETQ. The CDR3 sequence is CASSSYRDGAGELFF. The CDR3 coding sequence is TGCGCCAGCAGCTCGTACAGGGATGGGGCCGGGGAGCTGTTTTTT.

This rearrangement joins TRBV19 to TRBJ2-5; 8 bases fit TRBD1. Unmatched junction bases numbered 3, after V lost 4 bases and J lost 2 bases. The CDR3 sequence is 14 residues long. The germline gives CDR1 LNHDA, CDR2 SQIVND (reference sequence). The CDR3, as DNA: TGTGCCAGTAGTAGACAGGGGTTGCAAGAGACCCAGTACTTC. It translates to CASSRQGLQETQYF.

The chain is built from TRBV15 and TRBJ2-1; tentative D call: TRBD2 (5 bases). Trimming removed 6 bases from V and 4 bases from J, with 10 bases in between. Germline V gives CDR1 LNHNV, CDR2 YYDKDF (reference sequence). The CDR3 spans 13 residues. CDR3 nucleotides: TGTGCCACCAGAAGCGGAGGTTACAATGAGCAGTTCTTC. Amino acid sequence: CATRSGGYNEQFF.

The chain joins TRBV9 to TRBJ2-3; TRBD2 matches at 7 bases. The V gene's germline CDR1 is SGDLS and CDR2 YYNGEE. With 0 bases clipped from V and 8 bases from J, the junction kept 18 bases outside the gene matches. The CDR3 has 18 residues. The CDR3 sequence: CASSVDVAGVVLEVTQYF. Here the CDR3 DNA reads TGTGCCAGCAGCGTAGATGTGGCGGGAGTAGTTTTAGAGGTTACGCAGTATTTT.

The chain links TRBV10-3 to TRBJ2-7, with TRBD1 as a possible D gene (6 bases). V was clipped by 4 bases and J by 0 bases, with 13 bases between them. This CDR3 spans 15 amino acids. The germline V gene encodes CDR1 ENHRY and CDR2 SYGVKD. The CDR3 here is CAISVKGVSSYEQYF. DNA of the CDR3: TGTGCCATCAGTGTGAAGGGGGTGAGCTCCTACGAGCAGTACTTC.

This chain joins TRBV10-1 and TRBJ1-2; D is possibly TRBD1 (5 bases). The germline gives CDR1 WNHNN, CDR2 SYGVQD (reference sequence). CDR3 size: 13 residues. V lost 0 bases and J 8 bases, leaving 10 bases between the germline ends. This chain's CDR3 is CASSESRAGGYTF. As DNA, the CDR3 is TGCGCCAGCAGTGAGTCCAGGGCAGGGGGCTACACCTTC.

This chain connects TRBV10-2 to TRBJ1-2; D perhaps matches TRBD1 (5 bases). This CDR3 spans 12 amino acids. Trimming cost V 1 base and J 6 bases, with 6 bases left between them. CDR1 WSHSY and CDR2 SAAADI come from the germline V gene. The CDR3 is CASSEFRDGYTF. CDR3 coding DNA: TGCGCCAGCAGTGAGTTCAGGGATGGCTACACCTTC.

This chain uses TRBV4-2 with TRBJ2-1; D gene unclear. V gave up 1 base and J gave up 6 bases, with 7 bases separating them. CDR1 and CDR2 from the germline V gene are LGHNA and YNFKEQ. The CDR3 has 13 amino acids. This CDR3 reads CASSQAPSNEQFF. CDR3 coding DNA: TGTGCCAGCAGCCAAGCGCCTAGCAATGAGCAGTTCTTC.

The CDR3 region has the DNA TGTGCCAGCAGCAAAACGGGACAGGGGACTGGAAACACCATATATTTT. This codes for CASSKTGQGTGNTIYF. This chain uses TRBV9 with TRBJ1-3, with TRBD1 matching over 10 bases. The CDR3 contains 16 residues. V shed 4 bases and J 2 bases; nucleotides not matched to a gene: 6. CDR1 and CDR2 from the germline V gene are SGDLS and YYNGEE.

This clone appeared once. The rearrangement joins TRBV4-2 to TRBJ2-3; 7 nucleotides align to TRBD2. Germline loops: CDR1 LGHNA, CDR2 YNFKEQ. The CDR3 spans 14 residues. The V gene end was trimmed by 4 bases and the J gene end by 4 bases; junction bases not matched to a gene: 5. CDR3 amino acids: CASSRRTSSDTQYF. CDR3 DNA: TGTGCCAGCAGCCGGAGGACTAGTTCAGATACGCAGTATTTT.

The chain links TRBV7-2 to TRBJ2-1; 8 nucleotides agree with TRBD2. This CDR3 is 15 amino acids long. The germline V gene encodes CDR1 SGHTA and CDR2 FQGNSA. The ends lost 6 bases at V and 2 bases at J; junction bases unmatched: 6. The CDR3 region is CASRLTSGPYNEQFF. The CDR3 DNA sequence: TGTGCCAGCAGGCTTACTAGCGGCCCCTACAATGAGCAGTTCTTC.

The chain recombines TRBV29-1 with TRBJ1-2; 8 positions agree with TRBD1. The germline V gene has CDR1 SQVTM and CDR2 ANQGSEA. With 4 bases clipped from V and 3 bases from J, the junction kept 7 bases outside the gene matches. The CDR3 contains 14 residues. The CDR3 spells CSVARTGSDYGYTF. The CDR3 DNA reads TGCAGCGTTGCGAGGACAGGGTCAGACTATGGCTACACCTTC.

This rearrangement joins TRBV6-5 to TRBJ2-5; TRBD2 agrees at 8 bases. Germline V gene sequence: CDR1 MNHEY, CDR2 SVGAGI. This CDR3 region has 14 residues. The V segment lost 5 bases and the J segment 5 bases; nucleotides outside the gene matches: 7. DNA for the CDR3: TGTGCCAGCAGTACAGCGGGAGTTTTGGAGACCCAGTACTTC. Its protein is CASSTAGVLETQYF.

V and J are TRBV7-9 and TRBJ1-4, with D possibly TRBD1 on 5 matching bases. The CDR3 length is 14 residues. Trimming took 1 base from V and 8 from J, leaving 11 bases between them. From germline, CDR1 is SEHNR and CDR2 FQNEAQ (reference sequence). In DNA form, the CDR3 reads TGTGCCAGCAGCTTAGTCCAGGGTATCGAAAAACTGTTTTTT. It is translated as CASSLVQGIEKLFF.

This chain connects TRBV9 to TRBJ1-1; D possibly corresponds to TRBD1 (5 bases). The CDR3 covers 16 residues. Germline CDR1 is SGDLS and CDR2 is YYNGEE. The ends were cut back, 0 bases at V and 3 bases at J, with 15 bases in the middle. CDR3 sequence (DNA): TGTGCCAGCAGCGTAGCTGGGTTATCGGGGGACACTGAAGCTTTCTTT. Its protein product is CASSVAGLSGDTEAFF.

The chain uses TRBV27 and TRBJ1-4, with TRBD1 matching over 10 bases. The germline gives CDR1 MNHEY, CDR2 SMNVEV (reference sequence). The CDR3 is 16 residues long. V lost 6 bases, J lost 7 bases, and 11 bases stayed unmatched. The CDR3 protein is CASRQHPDRGSEKLFF. The CDR3 DNA reads TGTGCCAGCAGACAACACCCGGACAGGGGGAGTGAAAAACTGTTTTTT.

The chain combines TRBV14 with TRBJ2-1; 8 nucleotides line up with TRBD2. Germline loops: CDR1 SGHDN, CDR2 FVKESK. The CDR3 is made up of 15 amino acids. V trimming: 4 bases; J trimming: 0 bases; junction bases outside the gene matches: 2. The CDR3 spells CASSPSGSSYNEQFF. The DNA for the CDR3 is TGTGCCAGCAGCCCGAGCGGGAGCTCCTACAATGAGCAGTTCTTC.

This rearrangement joins TRBV7-9 to TRBJ1-1; 10 positions match TRBD1. Unmatched junction bases numbered 3, after V lost 5 bases and J lost 0 bases. Germline CDR1 and CDR2: SEHNR and FQNEAQ (reference sequence). The CDR3 is made up of 15 amino acids. The CDR3 DNA reads as TGTGCCAGCAGCGGGGACAGGGGAATGAACACTGAAGCTTTCTTT. Encoded protein: CASSGDRGMNTEAFF.

The rearrangement joins TRBV5-1 to TRBJ2-7; D is possibly TRBD1 (5 bases). The CDR3 has 14 residues. With 4 bases removed from V and 6 bases from J, the gap between germline ends came to 17 bases. From germline, CDR1 is SGHRS and CDR2 YFSETQ. CDR3 in amino acids: CASSPDSGYGEQYF. CDR3 in DNA: TGCGCCAGCAGCCCAGACTCAGGGTACGGCGAGCAGTACTTC.

This chain uses TRBV6-5 with TRBJ2-2, with D possibly being TRBD2 (6 bases). CDR1 MNHEY and CDR2 SVGAGI come from the germline V gene. CDR3 size: 14 residues. The V gene lost 5 bases and the J gene lost 2 bases, with 9 bases spanning the gap. The CDR3 sequence: CASSPGLNTGELFF. In nucleotides, the CDR3 is TGTGCCAGCAGTCCGGGACTCAACACCGGGGAGCTGTTTTTT.

The rearrangement joins TRBV7-7 to TRBJ2-5, with D hard to call. V shed 2 bases and J shed 4 bases, with 8 bases lying between them. This CDR3 is built from 13 residues. Looked up from germline, CDR1 is SSHAT and CDR2 is FNYEAQ (reference sequence). Here the CDR3 reads CASSLSVGETQYF. DNA for the CDR3: TGTGCCAGCAGCTTATCAGTTGGAGAGACCCAGTACTTC.

This chain joins TRBV5-1 and TRBJ2-6; D perhaps matches TRBD1 (5 bases). V gave up 7 bases and J gave up 0 bases, with 5 bases separating them. There are 13 residues in the CDR3. Germline assignment: CDR1 SGHRS and CDR2 YFSETQ. The CDR3 nucleotides are TGCGCCAGCGGGGCCTCTGGGGCCAACGTCCTGACTTTC. As protein: CASGASGANVLTF. Combining the CDR3 with reference TRBV5-1 and TRBJ2-6 gives the whole variable domain KAGVTQTPRYLIKTRGQQVTLSCSPISGHRSVSWYQQTPGQGLQFLFEYFSETQRNKGNFPGRFSGRQFSNSRSEMNVSTLELGDSALYLCASGASGANVLTFGAGSRLTVL.

V usage is TRBV7-8 and J usage is TRBJ2-1; a possible D gene is TRBD2 (5 bases). Germline assignment: CDR1 SGHVS and CDR2 FQNEAQ. The CDR3 consists of 12 residues. V was pared by 5 bases and J by 10 bases, with 12 bases between. CDR3 in amino acids: CASSPRVGEQFF. The CDR3 DNA reads TGTGCCAGCAGCCCGCGGGTGGGCGAGCAGTTCTTC.

V usage is TRBV6-5 and J usage is TRBJ2-2, with no clear D. Germline V gene sequence: CDR1 MNHEY, CDR2 SVGAGI. V was trimmed by 0 bases and J by 8 bases, leaving 7 bases between them. The CDR3 is 13 amino acids. The CDR3 loop reads CASSYSESGELFF. CDR3 sequence (DNA): TGTGCCAGCAGTTACTCGGAGTCTGGGGAGCTGTTTTTT.

The V gene is TRBV5-4, the J gene TRBJ2-1; 8 nucleotides agree with TRBD1. The germline V gene encodes CDR1 SGHNT and CDR2 YYREEE (reference sequence). Trimming cost V 3 bases and J 7 bases; bases outside gene matches: 6. CDR3 length equals 14 residues. This CDR3 is CASSSDREVNEQFF. CDR3 DNA: TGTGCCAGCAGCTCGGACAGGGAAGTGAATGAGCAGTTCTTC.

This clone was seen a single time. V gene TRBV7-8 combines with J gene TRBJ2-5, with TRBD2 identical over 13 bases. Trimming at V came to 5 bases and at J to 6 bases, leaving 6 bases not matched to a gene. Germline V gene lookup returns CDR1 SGHVS and CDR2 FQNEAQ. The CDR3 consists of 15 residues. The DNA of the CDR3 is TGTGCCAGCAGCGTCTGGACTAGCGGGAGCAAGACCCAGTACTTC. Protein: CASSVWTSGSKTQYF.

This sequence joins TRBV21-1 and TRBJ1-5. TRBV21-1 counts as a pseudogene. The CDR3 has 17 residues. CDR3 sequence reads: CASSKGPPDYSNQPQHF. CDR3 DNA: TGTGCCAGCAGCAAAGGTCCTCCCGACTATAGCAATCAGCCCCAGCATTTT.

The chain employs TRBV6-5 and TRBJ2-3, with TRBD2 as a possible D gene (6 bases). The CDR3 spans 15 residues. V was shortened by 2 bases and J by 3 bases, with 12 bases between the two germline ends. Germline V CDR1 and CDR2: MNHEY, SVGAGI. CDR3 sequence (DNA): TGTGCCAGCAGTTACGGGGGGTACCCTACAGATACGCAGTATTTT. It is translated as CASSYGGYPTDTQYF.

The CDR3 DNA follows: TGTGCCAGCAGCTTTCTGACAGGGGAAGGCTACACCTTC. This sequence encodes CASSFLTGEGYTF. The chain recombines TRBV7-3 with TRBJ1-2; 8 bases match TRBD1. V gave up 3 bases and J gave up 8 bases; unmatched junction bases: 5. CDR1 and CDR2 from the germline V gene are SGHTA and FQGTGA. The CDR3 consists of 13 residues. Looking up the rest from reference TRBV7-3 and TRBJ1-2 gives the full variable domain: GAGVSQTPSNKVTEKGKYVELRCDPISGHTALYWYRQSLGQGPEFLIYFQGTGAADDSGLPNDRFFAVRPEGSVSTLKIQRTERGDSAVYLCASSFLTGEGYTFGSGTRLTVV.

This chain uses TRBV7-8 with TRBJ2-2; 7 bases line up with TRBD2. This CDR3 has 16 residues. CDR1 and CDR2 from the germline V gene are SGHVS and FQNEAQ. The V and J ends lost 5 bases and 1 base, in that order; junction bases with no gene match: 7. The CDR3 DNA reads as TGTGCCAGCAGCCTAGTCCCTAGCGGGAACACCGGGGAGCTGTTTTTT. Translated: CASSLVPSGNTGELFF.

The chain carries TRBV29-1 and TRBJ2-3, with TRBD2 matching over 7 bases. CDR1 is SQVTM and CDR2 is ANQGSEA in the germline V gene. The V gene end was trimmed by 4 bases and the J gene end by 2 bases; junction bases not matched to a gene: 6. This CDR3 region has 14 residues. CDR3 residues: CSVGTSEVTDTQYF. Written as DNA, the CDR3 is TGCAGCGTTGGAACTAGCGAAGTCACAGATACGCAGTATTTT.